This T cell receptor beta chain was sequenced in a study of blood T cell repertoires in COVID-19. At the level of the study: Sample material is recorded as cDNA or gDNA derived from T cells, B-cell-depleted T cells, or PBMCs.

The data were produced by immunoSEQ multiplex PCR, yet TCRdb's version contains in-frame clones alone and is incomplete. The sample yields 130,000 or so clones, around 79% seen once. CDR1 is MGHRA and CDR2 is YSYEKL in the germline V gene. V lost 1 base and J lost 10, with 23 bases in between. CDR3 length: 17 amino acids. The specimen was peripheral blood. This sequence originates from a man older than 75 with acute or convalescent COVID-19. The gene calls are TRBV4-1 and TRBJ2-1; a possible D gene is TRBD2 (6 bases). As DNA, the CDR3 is TGCGCCAGCAGCCAAGTTGGGGGGACGGACTCAGACCAAGAGCAGTTCTTC. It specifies CASSQVGGTDSDQEQFF.